This T cell receptor beta chain was captured in a study of CD8 T cells in Susac syndrome. An amount of RNA that ranged from roughly 0.5 to 1 ug was reverse transcribed with random hexamers. A multiplex approach, immunoSEQ multiplex PCR, amplified TCR beta CDR3 across 54 Vbeta and 13 Jbeta. Via MiXCR, TCRdb re-called the immunoSEQ multiplex PCR reads, giving one row per CDR3 protein. Among roughly 120,000 distinct CDR3 sequences listed, roughly 94% were seen once. The CDR3 is 13 amino acids. CDR1 and CDR2 from the germline V gene are GTSNPN and SVGIG (reference sequence). Trimming removed 2 bases from V and 4 bases from J; junction bases left unmatched: 4.

The chain couples TRBV30 to TRBJ1-2; TRBD1 matches at 7 bases. Sequenced input: CD4+ T cells from PBMCs. The origin of this receptor is a human donor with multiple sclerosis. CDR3 nucleotide sequence: TGTGCCTGGAGTTTTCAGGGGGTCTATGGCTACACCTTC. Translating gives CAWSFQGVYGYTF.